What follows are 2 T cell receptor beta chains derived from one specimen sequenced in a study of blood T cell repertoires in COVID-19. This table comes from immunoSEQ multiplex PCR, and its TCRdb copy is limited to in-frame clones, with some not included. Of hundreds of thousands of clones in the sample, 81% were seen once. Source material: peripheral blood. The receptors stem from a woman aged 80 or over with COVID-19, enrolled during active disease.

DNA of the CDR3: TGTGCCAGCAGCGGACAGGGGAATTCACCCCTCCACTTT. Translation: CASSGQGNSPLHF. The chain combines TRBV5-6 with TRBJ1-6; 9 nucleotides line up with TRBD1. V shed 4 bases, J shed 7 bases, and the junction held 0 bases outside the gene matches. Germline CDR1 is SGHDT and CDR2 is YYEEEE. This CDR3 region has 13 residues.

This chain connects TRBV7-9 to TRBJ1-1, with TRBD1 identical over 8 bases. J lost 5 bases, V lost 5 bases, and 7 bases had no gene match. Germline V lookup: CDR1 SEHNR, CDR2 FQNEAQ (reference sequence). This CDR3 has 14 residues. The CDR3 sequence is CASSKTRGPTEAFF. DNA of the CDR3: TGTGCCAGCAGCAAAACCAGGGGGCCGACTGAAGCTTTCTTT.